This passage covers 18 T cell receptor beta chains from one sample sequenced in a study of Graves' ophthalmopathy and Graves' hyperthyroidism. RNA transcripts were the template, and TCR beta CDR3 regions were amplified from them. The workflow started with a first-round RT-PCR run with HTBI primers and then moved on to a second-round multiplex PCR. MiXCR, run by TCRdb on the multiplex PCR reads, gives a single entry per CDR3 protein. Of 450,000 or so distinct CDR3 sequences in the sample, approximately 15% are singletons; the top ten hold about a tenth. Sequencing was performed on blood. All receptors come from a woman aged 30 to 39 with Graves' ophthalmopathy.

This clonotype was recorded many times. V usage is TRBV5-1 and J usage is TRBJ1-1; D gene ambiguous. Germline CDR1 SGHRS, CDR2 YFSETQ. The CDR3 is 13 amino acids. The V end was cut by 2 bases, the J end by 3 bases, with 8 bases between. The CDR3 nucleotides read TGCGCCAGCAGCTTTTCCAAGTACACTGAAGCTTTCTTT. Its translation: CASSFSKYTEAFF.

In this sample, this clonotype turned up many times. The chain couples TRBV10-2 to TRBJ1-6; TRBD1 might be the D (6 bases). CDR1 is WSHSY and CDR2 is SAAADI in the germline V gene. V dropped 2 bases and J dropped 9 bases, with 17 bases sitting between them. The CDR3 is made up of 16 amino acids. Here the CDR3 reads CASSEGGRFWISPLHF. In nucleotides, the CDR3 is TGCGCCAGCAGTGAGGGGGGGCGTTTTTGGATTTCACCCCTCCACTTT.

This clonotype has at least ten counts. The rearrangement links TRBV7-9 to TRBJ1-6; 7 bases agree with TRBD1. Looked up from germline, CDR1 is SEHNR and CDR2 is FQNEAQ (reference sequence). This CDR3 has 13 residues. The V and J ends lost 8 bases and 7 bases, in that order; junction bases with no gene match: 5. CDR3 in amino acids: CASRTGVNSPLHF. The CDR3 bases are TGTGCCAGCCGCACAGGGGTAAATTCACCCCTCCACTTT.

The chain joins TRBV6-2 or TRBV6-3 to TRBJ1-5, with D unresolved. CDR1 is MNHEY, CDR2 SVGEGT, per germline. This CDR3 contains 14 residues. V shed 2 bases and J shed 4 bases, with 9 bases lying between them. The CDR3 reads CASSYGQTNQPQHF. CDR3 DNA sequence: TGTGCCAGCAGTTACGGGCAGACAAATCAGCCCCAGCATTTT.

This clonotype was seen ten or more times. The chain carries TRBV27 and TRBJ1-6, with TRBD1 matching 12 bases. V shed 5 bases, J shed 8 bases, and the junction held 10 bases outside the gene matches. Germline V lookup: CDR1 MNHEY, CDR2 SMNVEV (reference sequence). This CDR3 comprises 17 residues. This CDR3 reads CASSPVDGTGGDSPLHF. CDR3 bases: TGTGCCAGCAGTCCCGTCGATGGGACAGGGGGCGATTCACCCCTCCACTTT.

This clonotype was detected ten times or more. The V and J genes are TRBV19 and TRBJ2-2; 7 bases fit TRBD2. The CDR3 contains 15 residues. With 4 bases clipped from V and 4 bases from J, the junction kept 6 bases outside the gene matches. Germline V lookup: CDR1 LNHDA, CDR2 SQIVND (reference sequence). CDR3 loop: CASSTRLAPTGELFF. CDR3 bases: TGTGCCAGTAGTACACGACTAGCCCCCACCGGGGAGCTGTTTTTT.

In this sample, this clonotype turned up many times. The chain recombines TRBV5-1 with TRBJ2-7; TRBD2 is a possible D gene (5 bases). The CDR3 spans 13 residues. Trimming removed 3 bases from V and 3 bases from J, with 10 bases in between. From germline, CDR1 is SGHRS and CDR2 YFSETQ. CDR3 sequence: CASSYSEFYEQYF. CDR3 sequence (DNA): TGCGCCAGCAGCTATAGCGAGTTCTACGAGCAGTACTTC.

This clonotype showed up many times. The chain has TRBV6-2 or TRBV6-3 and TRBJ1-2, with no clear D. CDR3 length equals 13 residues. The V and J ends lost 6 bases and 4 bases respectively, with 12 bases between them. Germline CDR1 is MNHEY and CDR2 is SVGEGT. CDR3 nucleotide sequence: TGTGCCAGCAGCCCCGACGGGTTCTATGGCTACACCTTC. Residues: CASSPDGFYGYTF.

This clonotype was recorded many times. The rearrangement joins TRBV12-3 or TRBV12-4 to TRBJ2-2, with 8 bases that match TRBD1. The CDR3 has 15 residues. V shed 6 bases and J 8 bases; nucleotides not matched to a gene: 11. The CDR3, as DNA: TGTGCCAGCAGCTGGGACAGGACCCTTTTAGGGGAGCTGTTTTTT. Protein: CASSWDRTLLGELFF.

In this sample, this clonotype turned up many times. The genes are TRBV27 and TRBJ1-5; D is possibly TRBD1 (6 bases). Trimming took 3 bases from V and 5 from J, leaving 8 bases between them. CDR3 size: 13 residues. Germline V gene lookup returns CDR1 MNHEY and CDR2 SMNVEV (reference sequence). The CDR3 DNA is TGTGCCAGCAGTTTCCACAGGGATCAGCCCCAGCATTTT. It codes for CASSFHRDQPQHF.

The sample holds a few counts of this clonotype. J is TRBJ2-5 and V is TRBV6-1; 8 nucleotides agree with TRBD1. The CDR3 is made up of 14 amino acids. The V gene end was trimmed by 8 bases and the J gene end by 4 bases; junction bases not matched to a gene: 9. Germline lookup yields CDR1 MNHNS and CDR2 SASEGT. CDR3: CASWGGRGRETQYF. CDR3 nucleotide sequence: TGTGCCAGCTGGGGTGGCAGGGGGCGAGAGACCCAGTACTTC.

The table lists this clonotype with many counts. The chain recombines TRBV27 with TRBJ1-6; 7 bases match TRBD1. V lost 0 bases, J lost 7 bases, and 6 bases stayed unmatched. CDR3 length: 16 residues. Germline V gene data show CDR1 as MNHEY and CDR2 as SMNVEV (reference sequence). CDR3 sequence reads: CASSLSTGVGNSPLHF. The CDR3 region has the DNA TGTGCCAGCAGTTTATCTACAGGGGTGGGGAATTCACCCCTCCACTTT.

In this sample, this clonotype turned up a few times. The rearrangement joins TRBV28 to TRBJ2-3, with a weak D call TRBD1 (5 bases). The CDR3 sequence is 14 residues long. Germline CDR1 reads MDHEN; CDR2 reads SYDVKM. V lost 5 bases to trimming and J lost 0 bases, with 9 bases between them. The CDR3 region is CASSQTASTDTQYF. Here the CDR3 DNA reads TGTGCCAGCAGTCAGACAGCAAGCACAGATACGCAGTATTTT.

The table lists this clonotype with many counts. As DNA, the CDR3 is TGTGCCAGCAGTAAACCGGGACAGCAACAAGAGACCCAGTACTTC. Translation: CASSKPGQQQETQYF. The chain links TRBV6-1 to TRBJ2-5; 7 nucleotides match TRBD1. CDR1 and CDR2 from the germline V gene are MNHNS and SASEGT. The CDR3 has 15 residues. J lost 2 bases, V lost 5 bases, and 8 bases had no gene match.

This clonotype occurred many times. V and J are TRBV9 and TRBJ1-3; the D gene is possibly TRBD1 (5 bases). CDR1 is SGDLS and CDR2 is YYNGEE in the germline V gene. This CDR3 spans 15 amino acids. Trimming took off 4 bases at V and 2 bases at J, with 13 bases between the two ends. The CDR3 protein is CASSPSGSTGNTIYF. CDR3 coding DNA: TGTGCCAGCAGCCCATCAGGGTCTACTGGAAACACCATATATTTT.

The genes are TRBV9 and TRBJ1-3; a possible D gene is TRBD1 (6 bases). Germline CDR1 reads SGDLS; CDR2 reads YYNGEE. Between the trimmed V and J ends, which lost 4 bases and 2 bases, there was a span of 19 bases. The CDR3 is made up of 17 amino acids. The CDR3, as DNA: TGTGCCAGCAGCTCCTCCAATGGGGGGCCTCCTGGAAACACCATATATTTT. Encoded protein: CASSSSNGGPPGNTIYF. Looking up the rest from reference TRBV9 and TRBJ1-3 gives the full variable domain: DSGVTQTPKHLITATGQRVTLRCSPRSGDLSVYWYQQSLDQGLQFLIQYYNGEERAKGNILERFSAQQFPDLHSELNLSSLELGDSALYFCASSSSNGGPPGNTIYFGEGSWLTVV.

This clonotype appeared many times. V gene TRBV5-1 combines with J gene TRBJ1-1, with D unclear. V lost 3 bases and J lost 1, with 10 bases in between. Germline V lookup: CDR1 SGHRS, CDR2 YFSETQ. The CDR3 is 14 amino acids. DNA of the CDR3: TGCGCCAGCAGCTCTCCTCGGGCGAACACTGAAGCTTTCTTT. Translated: CASSSPRANTEAFF.

This clonotype was recorded at least ten times. The chain carries TRBV29-1 and TRBJ1-1; no clear D. CDR3 length: 13 residues. V lost 2 bases and J lost 1, with 8 bases in between. Germline V gene sequence: CDR1 SQVTM, CDR2 ANQGSEA. Written as DNA, the CDR3 is TGCAGCGTTGAAAAACAAGGGAACACTGAAGCTTTCTTT. As protein: CSVEKQGNTEAFF.